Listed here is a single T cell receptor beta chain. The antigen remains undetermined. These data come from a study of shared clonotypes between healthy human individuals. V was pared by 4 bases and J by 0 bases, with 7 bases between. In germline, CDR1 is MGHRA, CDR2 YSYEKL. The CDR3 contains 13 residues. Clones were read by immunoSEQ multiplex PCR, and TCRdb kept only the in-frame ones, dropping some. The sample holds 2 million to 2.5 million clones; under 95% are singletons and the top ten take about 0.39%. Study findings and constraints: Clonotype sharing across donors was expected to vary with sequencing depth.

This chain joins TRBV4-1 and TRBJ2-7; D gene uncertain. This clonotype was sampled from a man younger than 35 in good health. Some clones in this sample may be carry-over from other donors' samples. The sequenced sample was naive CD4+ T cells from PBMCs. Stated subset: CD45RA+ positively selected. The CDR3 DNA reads TGCGCCAGCAGCCGAGGCTTCTCCTACGAGCAGTACTTC. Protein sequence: CASSRGFSYEQYF.